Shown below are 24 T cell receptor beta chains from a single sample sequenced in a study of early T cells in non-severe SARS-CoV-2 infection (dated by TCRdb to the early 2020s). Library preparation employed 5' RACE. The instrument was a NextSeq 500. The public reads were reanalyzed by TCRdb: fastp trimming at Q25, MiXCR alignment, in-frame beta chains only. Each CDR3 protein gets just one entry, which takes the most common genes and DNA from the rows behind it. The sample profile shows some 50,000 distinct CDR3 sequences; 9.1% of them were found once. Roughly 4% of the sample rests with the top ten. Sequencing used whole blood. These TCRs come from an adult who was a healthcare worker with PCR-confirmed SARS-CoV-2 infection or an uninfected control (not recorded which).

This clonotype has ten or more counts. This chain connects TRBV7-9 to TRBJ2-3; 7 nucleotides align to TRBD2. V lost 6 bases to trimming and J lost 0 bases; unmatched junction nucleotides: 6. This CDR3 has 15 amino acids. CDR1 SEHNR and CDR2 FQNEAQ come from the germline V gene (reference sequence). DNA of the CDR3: TGTGCCAGCAGATTTAGCGGGCTTAGCACAGATACGCAGTATTTT. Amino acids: CASRFSGLSTDTQYF.

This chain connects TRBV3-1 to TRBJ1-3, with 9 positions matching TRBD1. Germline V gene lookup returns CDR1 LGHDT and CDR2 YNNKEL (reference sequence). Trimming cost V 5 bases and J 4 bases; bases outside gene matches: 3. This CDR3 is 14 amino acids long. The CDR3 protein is CASSYTGGGNTIYF. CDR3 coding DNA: TGTGCCAGCAGCTACACAGGGGGCGGAAACACCATATATTTT.

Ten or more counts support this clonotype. CDR3 bases: TGTGCCAGCAGTGAAGAGACCGGGACCTTAATGATAAAACTGTTTTTT. This sequence encodes CASSEETGTLMIKLFF. This chain uses TRBV6-1 with TRBJ1-4; D perhaps matches TRBD1 (5 bases). With 1 base removed from V and 10 bases from J, the gap between germline ends came to 19 bases. Germline lookup yields CDR1 MNHNS and CDR2 SASEGT. This CDR3 has 16 residues.

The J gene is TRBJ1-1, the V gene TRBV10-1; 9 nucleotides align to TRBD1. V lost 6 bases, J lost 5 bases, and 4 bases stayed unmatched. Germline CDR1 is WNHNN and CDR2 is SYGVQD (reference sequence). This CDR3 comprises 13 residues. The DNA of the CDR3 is TGCGCCAGCAGGTCCGACAGGGGGACTGAAGCTTTCTTT. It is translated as CASRSDRGTEAFF.

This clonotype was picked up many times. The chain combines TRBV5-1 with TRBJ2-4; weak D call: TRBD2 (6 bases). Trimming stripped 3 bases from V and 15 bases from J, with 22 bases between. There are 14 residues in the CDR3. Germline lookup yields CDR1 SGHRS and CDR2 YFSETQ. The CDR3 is CASSSFQTGDFPYF. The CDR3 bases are TGCGCCAGCAGCTCGTTCCAGACCGGGGACTTCCCGTACTTC.

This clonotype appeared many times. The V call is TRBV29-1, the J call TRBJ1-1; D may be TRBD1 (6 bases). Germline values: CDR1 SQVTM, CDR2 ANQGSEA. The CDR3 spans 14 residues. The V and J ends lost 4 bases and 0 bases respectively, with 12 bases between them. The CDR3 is CSVGGTWVNTEAFF. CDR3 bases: TGCAGCGTTGGTGGGACATGGGTGAACACTGAAGCTTTCTTT.

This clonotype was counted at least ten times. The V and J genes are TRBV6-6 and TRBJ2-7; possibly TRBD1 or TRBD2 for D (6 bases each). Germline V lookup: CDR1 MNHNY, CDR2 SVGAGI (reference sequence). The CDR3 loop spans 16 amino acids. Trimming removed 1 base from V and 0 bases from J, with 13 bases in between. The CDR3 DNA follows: TGTGCCAGCAGTTACTATGGGGGGCCAAGCTCCTACGAGCAGTACTTC. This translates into CASSYYGGPSSYEQYF.

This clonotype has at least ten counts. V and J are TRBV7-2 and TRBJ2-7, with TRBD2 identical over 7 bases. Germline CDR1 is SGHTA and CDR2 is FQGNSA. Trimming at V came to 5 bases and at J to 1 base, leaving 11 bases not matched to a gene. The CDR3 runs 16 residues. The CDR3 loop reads CASSQPGAGPSYEQYF. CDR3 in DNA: TGTGCCAGCAGCCAGCCTGGAGCGGGACCATCCTACGAGCAGTACTTC. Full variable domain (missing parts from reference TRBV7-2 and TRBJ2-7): GAGVSQSPSNKVTEKGKDVELRCDPISGHTALYWYRQSLGQGLEFLIYFQGNSAPDKSGLPSDRFSAERTGGSVSTLTIQRTQQEDSAVYLCASSQPGAGPSYEQYFGPGTRLTVT.

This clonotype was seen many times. This CDR3 is CASSYLRFGNQPQHF. For the CDR3, the DNA is TGTGCCAGCAGTTACTTGAGGTTCGGAAATCAGCCCCAGCATTTT. The chain is built from TRBV6-2 or TRBV6-3 and TRBJ1-5, with D unresolved. Trimming removed 1 base at V and 4 bases at J, with 11 bases between. This CDR3 has 15 amino acids. From germline, CDR1 is MNHEY and CDR2 SVGEGT.

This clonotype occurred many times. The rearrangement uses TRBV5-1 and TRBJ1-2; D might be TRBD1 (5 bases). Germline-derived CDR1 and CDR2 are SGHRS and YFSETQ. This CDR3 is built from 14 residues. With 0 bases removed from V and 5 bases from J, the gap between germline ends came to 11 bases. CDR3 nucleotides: TGCGCCAGCAGCTTGGACGGACAAGAATATGGCTACACCTTC. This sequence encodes CASSLDGQEYGYTF.

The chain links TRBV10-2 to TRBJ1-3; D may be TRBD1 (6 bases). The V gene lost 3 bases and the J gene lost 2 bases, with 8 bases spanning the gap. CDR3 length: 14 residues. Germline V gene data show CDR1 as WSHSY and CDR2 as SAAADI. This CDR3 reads CASSETGTGNTIYF. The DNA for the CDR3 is TGCGCCAGCAGTGAAACAGGGACTGGAAACACCATATATTTT.

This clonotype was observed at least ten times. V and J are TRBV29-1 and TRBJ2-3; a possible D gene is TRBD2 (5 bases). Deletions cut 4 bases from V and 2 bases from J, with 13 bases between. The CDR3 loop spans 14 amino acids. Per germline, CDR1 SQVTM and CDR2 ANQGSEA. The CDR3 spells CSVGLAGDTDTQYF. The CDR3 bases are TGCAGCGTTGGTTTGGCCGGGGACACAGATACGCAGTATTTT.

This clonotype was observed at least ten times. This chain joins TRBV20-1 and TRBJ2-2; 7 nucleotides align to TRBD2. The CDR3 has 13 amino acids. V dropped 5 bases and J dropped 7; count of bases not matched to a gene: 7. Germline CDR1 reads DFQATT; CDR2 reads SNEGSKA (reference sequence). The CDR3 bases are TGCAGTGCTGTGTGGGGAGGGCACGGGGAGCTGTTTTTT. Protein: CSAVWGGHGELFF.

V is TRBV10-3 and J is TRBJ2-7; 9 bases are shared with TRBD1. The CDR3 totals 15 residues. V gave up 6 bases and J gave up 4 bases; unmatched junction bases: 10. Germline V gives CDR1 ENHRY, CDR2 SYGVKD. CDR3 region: CAISLGTGSGYEQYF. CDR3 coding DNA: TGTGCCATCAGCCTCGGGACAGGGAGTGGATACGAGCAGTACTTC.

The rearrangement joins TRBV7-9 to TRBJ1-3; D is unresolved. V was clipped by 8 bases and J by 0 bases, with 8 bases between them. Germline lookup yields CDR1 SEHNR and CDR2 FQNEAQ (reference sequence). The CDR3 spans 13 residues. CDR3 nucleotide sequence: TGTGCCAGCGACGAGTCCTCTGGAAACACCATATATTTT. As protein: CASDESSGNTIYF.

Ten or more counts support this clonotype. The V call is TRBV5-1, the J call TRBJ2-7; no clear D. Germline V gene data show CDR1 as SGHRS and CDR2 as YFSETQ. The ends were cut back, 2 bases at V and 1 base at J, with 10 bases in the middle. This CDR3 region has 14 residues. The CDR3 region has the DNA TGCGCCAGCAGCTTTCGTCCCGGATCCTACGAGCAGTACTTC. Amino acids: CASSFRPGSYEQYF.

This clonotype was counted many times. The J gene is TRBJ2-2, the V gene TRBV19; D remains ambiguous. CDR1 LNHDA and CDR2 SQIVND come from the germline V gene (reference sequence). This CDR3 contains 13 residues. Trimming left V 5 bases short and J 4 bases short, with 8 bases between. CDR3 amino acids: CASSWMSTGELFF. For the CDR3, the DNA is TGTGCCAGTAGTTGGATGAGCACCGGGGAGCTGTTTTTT.

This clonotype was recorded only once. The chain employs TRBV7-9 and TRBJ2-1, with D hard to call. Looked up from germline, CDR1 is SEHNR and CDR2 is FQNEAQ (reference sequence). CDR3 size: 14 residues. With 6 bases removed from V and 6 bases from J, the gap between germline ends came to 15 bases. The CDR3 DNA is TGTGCCAGCAGTTTGACGGTGGGTTCCAATGAGCAGTTCTTC. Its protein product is CASSLTVGSNEQFF. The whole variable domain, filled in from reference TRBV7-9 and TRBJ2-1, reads DTGVSQNPRHKITKRGQNVTFRCDPISEHNRLYWYRQTLGQGPEFLTYFQNEAQLEKSRLLSDRFSAERPKGSFSTLEIQRTEQGDSAMYLCASSLTVGSNEQFFGPGTRLTVL.

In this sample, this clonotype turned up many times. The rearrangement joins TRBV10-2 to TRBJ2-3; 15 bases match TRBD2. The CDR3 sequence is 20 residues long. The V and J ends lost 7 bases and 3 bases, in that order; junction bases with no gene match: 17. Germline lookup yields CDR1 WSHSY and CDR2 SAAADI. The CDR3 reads CASIPRGLAGGEGGTDTQYF. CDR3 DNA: TGCGCCAGCATCCCCCGGGGACTAGCGGGAGGAGAAGGTGGGACAGATACGCAGTATTTT.

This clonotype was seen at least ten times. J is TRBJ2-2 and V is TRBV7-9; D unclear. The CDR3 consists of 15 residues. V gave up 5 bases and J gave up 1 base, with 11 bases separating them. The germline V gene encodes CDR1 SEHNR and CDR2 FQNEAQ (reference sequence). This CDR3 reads CASSPRSLNTGELFF. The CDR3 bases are TGTGCCAGCAGCCCCCGCTCGTTGAACACCGGGGAGCTGTTTTTT.

The CDR3 protein is CASSQEGRLNTEAFF. CDR3 bases: TGTGCCAGCAGCCAAGAAGGCCGTCTGAACACTGAAGCTTTCTTT. V usage is TRBV4-2 and J usage is TRBJ1-1, with no clear D. CDR1 is LGHNA and CDR2 is YNFKEQ in the germline V gene. Trimming removed 0 bases at V and 0 bases at J, with 8 bases between. This CDR3 is 15 amino acids long.

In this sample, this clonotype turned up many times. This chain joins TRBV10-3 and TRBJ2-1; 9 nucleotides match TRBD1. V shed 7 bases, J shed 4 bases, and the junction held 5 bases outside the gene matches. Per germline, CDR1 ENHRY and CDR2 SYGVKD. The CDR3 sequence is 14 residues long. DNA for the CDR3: TGTGCCATCACTAAGGGACAGGGTTACAATGAGCAGTTCTTC. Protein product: CAITKGQGYNEQFF.

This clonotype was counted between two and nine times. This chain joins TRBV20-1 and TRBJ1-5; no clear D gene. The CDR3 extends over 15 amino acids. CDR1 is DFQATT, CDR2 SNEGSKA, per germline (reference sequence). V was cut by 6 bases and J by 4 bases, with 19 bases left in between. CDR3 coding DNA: TGCAGTGCGCGGGGAGAAGGGCAACAAAATCAGCCCCAGCATTTT. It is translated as CSARGEGQQNQPQHF.

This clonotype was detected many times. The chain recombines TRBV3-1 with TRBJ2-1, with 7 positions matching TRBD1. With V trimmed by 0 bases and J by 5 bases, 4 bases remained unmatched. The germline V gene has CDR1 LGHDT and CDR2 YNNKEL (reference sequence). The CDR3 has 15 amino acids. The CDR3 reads CASSQDPGQHNEQFF. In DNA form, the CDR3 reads TGTGCCAGCAGCCAAGACCCGGGACAGCACAATGAGCAGTTCTTC.